This T cell receptor (beta chain) is drawn from a study of naive CD8 T cells in extremely preterm neonates. General study points: Shared CDR3 nucleotide sequences: preterm roughly 2.7%, term approximately 0.4%, children roughly 0.03%, adults 0.0095% to 0.01%. Relative to older groups, preterm infants had shorter, less trimmed CDR3s with fewer N additions. Preterm samples differed in productive template counts; sample size was small.

Clones were read by immunoSEQ multiplex PCR, and TCRdb kept only the in-frame ones, dropping some. Counted here are about 23,000 clones, approximately 90% occurring once; the ten biggest clones make up roughly 0.9%. Samples were taken at extremely preterm deliveries at roughly 23-28 weeks of gestation. Each sample had roughly 19,000–110,000 sorted naive CD8+ T cells. This clone turned up a few times. Its matching antigen is unknown. Deletions cut 0 bases from V and 5 bases from J, with 5 bases between. This CDR3 has 12 amino acids. Germline CDR1 is SGDLS and CDR2 is YYNGEE. This chain links TRBV9 with TRBJ1-2; D ambiguous. The clonotype was recovered from a boy who was born preterm. Source material: naive CD8+ T cells from cord blood. The CDR3 bases are TGTGCCAGCAGCGTAGCGACATATGGCTACACCTTC. Its protein is CASSVATYGYTF.